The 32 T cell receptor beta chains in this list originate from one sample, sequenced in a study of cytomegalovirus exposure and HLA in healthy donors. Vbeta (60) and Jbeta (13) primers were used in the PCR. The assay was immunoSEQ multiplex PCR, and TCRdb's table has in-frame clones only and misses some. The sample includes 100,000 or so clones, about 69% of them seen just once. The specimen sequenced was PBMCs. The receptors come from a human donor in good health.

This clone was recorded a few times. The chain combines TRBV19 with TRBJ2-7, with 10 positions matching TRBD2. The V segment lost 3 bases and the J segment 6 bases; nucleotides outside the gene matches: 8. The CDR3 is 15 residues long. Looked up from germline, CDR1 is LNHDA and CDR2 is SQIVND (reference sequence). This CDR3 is CASSILSGRGGEQYF. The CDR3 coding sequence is TGTGCCAGTAGTATCTTGAGCGGGAGGGGGGGCGAGCAGTACTTC.

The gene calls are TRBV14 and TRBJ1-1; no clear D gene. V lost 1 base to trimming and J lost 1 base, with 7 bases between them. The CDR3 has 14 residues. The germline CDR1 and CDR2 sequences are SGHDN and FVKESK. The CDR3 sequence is CASSQVEGNTEAFF. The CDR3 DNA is TGTGCCAGCAGCCAAGTGGAGGGGAACACTGAAGCTTTCTTT. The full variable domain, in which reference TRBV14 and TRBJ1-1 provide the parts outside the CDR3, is EAGVTQFPSHSVIEKGQTVTLRCDPISGHDNLYWYRRVMGKEIKFLLHFVKESKQDESGMPNNRFLAERTGGTYSTLKVQPAELEDSGVYFCASSQVEGNTEAFFGQGTRLTVV.

CDR3 sequence reads: CASSLGQDRTEAFF. CDR3 DNA sequence: TGTGCCAGCAGCTTAGGACAGGACCGCACTGAAGCTTTCTTT. V and J are TRBV7-9 and TRBJ1-1, with TRBD1 as a possible D gene (6 bases). Germline V gene lookup returns CDR1 SEHNR and CDR2 FQNEAQ (reference sequence). Trimming stripped 1 base from V and 4 bases from J, with 10 bases between. The CDR3 is 14 amino acids.

The CDR3 bases are TGTGCCAGCAGCGCGTGGGGAGGCCCCGACGAGCAGTACTTC. This translates into CASSAWGGPDEQYF. This chain uses TRBV9 with TRBJ2-7; tentative D call: TRBD2 (6 bases). Germline V gene sequence: CDR1 SGDLS, CDR2 YYNGEE. Trimming stripped 3 bases from V and 5 bases from J, with 15 bases between. The CDR3 has 14 amino acids.

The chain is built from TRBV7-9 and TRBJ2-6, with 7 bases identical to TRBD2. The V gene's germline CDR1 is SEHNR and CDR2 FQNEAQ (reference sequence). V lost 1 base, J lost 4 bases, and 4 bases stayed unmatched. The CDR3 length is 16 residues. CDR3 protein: CASSLGGGSGANVLTF. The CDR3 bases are TGTGCCAGCAGCTTAGGGGGGGGGTCAGGGGCCAACGTCCTGACTTTC.

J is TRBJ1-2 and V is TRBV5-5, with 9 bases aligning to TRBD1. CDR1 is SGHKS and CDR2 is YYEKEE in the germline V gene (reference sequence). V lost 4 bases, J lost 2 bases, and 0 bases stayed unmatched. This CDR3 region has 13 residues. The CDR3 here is CASSGTGNYGYTF. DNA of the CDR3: TGTGCCAGCAGCGGGACAGGGAACTATGGCTACACCTTC. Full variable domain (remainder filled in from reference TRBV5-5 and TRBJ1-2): DAGVTQSPTHLIKTRGQQVTLRCSPISGHKSVSWYQQVLGQGPQFIFQYYEKEERGRGNFPDRFSARQFPNYSSELNVNALLLGDSALYLCASSGTGNYGYTFGSGTRLTVV.

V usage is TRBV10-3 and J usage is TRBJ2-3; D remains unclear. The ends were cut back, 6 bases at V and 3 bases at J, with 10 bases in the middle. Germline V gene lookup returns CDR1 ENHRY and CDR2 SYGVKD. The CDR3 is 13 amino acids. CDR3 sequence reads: CAISFATTDTQYF. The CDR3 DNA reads TGTGCCATCAGCTTTGCGACAACAGATACGCAGTATTTT.

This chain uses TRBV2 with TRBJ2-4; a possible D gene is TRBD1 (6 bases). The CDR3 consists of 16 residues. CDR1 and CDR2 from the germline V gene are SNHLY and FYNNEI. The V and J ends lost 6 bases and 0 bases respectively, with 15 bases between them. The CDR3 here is CASRDRSGLAKNIQYF. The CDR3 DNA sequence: TGTGCCAGCAGGGACAGATCGGGTTTAGCCAAAAACATTCAGTACTTC.

The CDR3 coding sequence is TGTGCCAGCAGCGTAGGGTCTAGCGGGAGGATCGGGCAGTACTTC. Translation gives CASSVGSSGRIGQYF. The rearrangement joins TRBV9 to TRBJ2-7; 11 bases align to TRBD2. V shed 0 bases and J 9 bases; nucleotides not matched to a gene: 8. Looked up from germline, CDR1 is SGDLS and CDR2 is YYNGEE. The CDR3 covers 15 residues. The full variable domain, with the rest looked up from reference TRBV9 and TRBJ2-7, is DSGVTQTPKHLITATGQRVTLRCSPRSGDLSVYWYQQSLDQGLQFLIQYYNGEERAKGNILERFSAQQFPDLHSELNLSSLELGDSALYFCASSVGSSGRIGQYFGPGTRLTVT.

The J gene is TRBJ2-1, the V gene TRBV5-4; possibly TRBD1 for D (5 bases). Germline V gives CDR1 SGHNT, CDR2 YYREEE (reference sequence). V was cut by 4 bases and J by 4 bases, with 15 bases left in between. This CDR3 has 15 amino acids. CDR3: CASSPSAGLYNEQFF. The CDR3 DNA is TGTGCCAGCAGCCCTTCGGCAGGGCTTTACAATGAGCAGTTCTTC.

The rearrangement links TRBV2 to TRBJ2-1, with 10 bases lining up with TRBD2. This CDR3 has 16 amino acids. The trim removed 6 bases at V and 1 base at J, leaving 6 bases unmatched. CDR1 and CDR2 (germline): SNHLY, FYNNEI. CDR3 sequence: CASRITSGKSYNEQFF. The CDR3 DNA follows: TGTGCCAGCAGGATTACTAGCGGGAAGTCCTACAATGAGCAGTTCTTC.

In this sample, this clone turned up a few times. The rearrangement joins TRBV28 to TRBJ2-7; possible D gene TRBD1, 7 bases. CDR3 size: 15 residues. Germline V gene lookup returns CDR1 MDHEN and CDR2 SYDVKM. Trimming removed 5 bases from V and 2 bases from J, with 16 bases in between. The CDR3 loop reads CASSARPGGTYEQYF. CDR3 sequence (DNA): TGTGCCAGCAGTGCACGCCCAGGGGGGACCTACGAGCAGTACTTC.

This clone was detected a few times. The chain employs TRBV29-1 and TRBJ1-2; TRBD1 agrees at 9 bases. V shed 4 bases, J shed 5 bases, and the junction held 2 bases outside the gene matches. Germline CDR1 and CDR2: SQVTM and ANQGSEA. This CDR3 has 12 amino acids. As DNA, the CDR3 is TGCAGCGTTGTGACAGGGGGATATGGCTACACCTTC. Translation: CSVVTGGYGYTF. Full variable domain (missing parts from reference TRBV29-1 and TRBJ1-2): SAVISQKPSRDICQRGTSLTIQCQVDSQVTMMFWYRQQPGQSLTLIATANQGSEATYESGFVIDKFPISRPNLTFSTLTVSNMSPEDSSIYLCSVVTGGYGYTFGSGTRLTVV.

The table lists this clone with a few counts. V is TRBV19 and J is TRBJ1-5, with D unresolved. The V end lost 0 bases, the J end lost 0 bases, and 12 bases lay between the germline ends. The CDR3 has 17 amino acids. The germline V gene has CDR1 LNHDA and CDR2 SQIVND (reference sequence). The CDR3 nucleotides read TGTGCCAGTAGTATAGATGGTCAGGTTCATAGCAATCAGCCCCAGCATTTT. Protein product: CASSIDGQVHSNQPQHF.

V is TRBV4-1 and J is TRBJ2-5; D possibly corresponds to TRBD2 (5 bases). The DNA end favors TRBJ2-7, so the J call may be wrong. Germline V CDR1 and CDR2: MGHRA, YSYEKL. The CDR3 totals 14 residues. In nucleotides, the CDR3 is TGCGCCAGCAGCCACACCGGACTGGACTACGAGCAGTACTTC. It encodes CASSHTGLDYEQYF.

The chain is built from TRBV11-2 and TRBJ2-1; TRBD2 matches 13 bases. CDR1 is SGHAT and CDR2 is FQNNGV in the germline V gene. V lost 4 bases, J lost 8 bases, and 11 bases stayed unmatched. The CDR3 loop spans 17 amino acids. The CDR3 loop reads CASSSTSGRAYNYEQFF. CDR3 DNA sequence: TGTGCCAGCAGCTCCACTAGCGGGAGGGCCTATAATTATGAGCAGTTCTTC.

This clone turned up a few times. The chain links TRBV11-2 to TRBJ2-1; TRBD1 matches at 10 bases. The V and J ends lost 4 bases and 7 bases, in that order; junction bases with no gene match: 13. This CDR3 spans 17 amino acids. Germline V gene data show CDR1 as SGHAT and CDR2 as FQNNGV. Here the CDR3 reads CASSYGWTGGSFNEQFF. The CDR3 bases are TGTGCCAGCAGCTACGGTTGGACAGGGGGAAGTTTTAATGAGCAGTTCTTC. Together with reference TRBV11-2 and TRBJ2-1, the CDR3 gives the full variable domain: EAGVAQSPRYKIIEKRQSVAFWCNPISGHATLYWYQQILGQGPKLLIQFQNNGVVDDSQLPKDRFSAERLKGVDSTLKIQPAKLEDSAVYLCASSYGWTGGSFNEQFFGPGTRLTVL.

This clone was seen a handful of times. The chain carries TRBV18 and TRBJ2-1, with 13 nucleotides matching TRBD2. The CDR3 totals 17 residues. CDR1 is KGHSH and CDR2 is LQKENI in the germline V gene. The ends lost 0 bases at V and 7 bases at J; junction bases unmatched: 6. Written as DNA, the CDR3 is TGTGCCAGCTCACCACCGAGCCGGACTAGCGGGAGTAATGAGCAGTTCTTC. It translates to CASSPPSRTSGSNEQFF. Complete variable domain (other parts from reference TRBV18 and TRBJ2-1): NAGVMQNPRHLVRRRGQEARLRCSPMKGHSHVYWYRQLPEEGLKFMVYLQKENIIDESGMPKERFSAEFPKEGPSILRIQQVVRGDSAAYFCASSPPSRTSGSNEQFFGPGTRLTVL.

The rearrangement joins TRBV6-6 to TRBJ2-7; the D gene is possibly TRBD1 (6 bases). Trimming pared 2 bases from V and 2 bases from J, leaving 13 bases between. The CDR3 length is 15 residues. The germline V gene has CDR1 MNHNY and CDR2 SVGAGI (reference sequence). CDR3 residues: CASSYADSGAYEQYF. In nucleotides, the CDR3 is TGTGCCAGCAGTTACGCGGACAGCGGAGCCTACGAGCAGTACTTC.

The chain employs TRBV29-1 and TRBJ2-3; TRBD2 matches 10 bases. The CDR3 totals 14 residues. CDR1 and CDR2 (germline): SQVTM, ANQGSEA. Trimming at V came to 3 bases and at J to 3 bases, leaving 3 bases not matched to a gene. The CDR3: CSVDEREGTDTQYF. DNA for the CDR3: TGCAGCGTTGATGAGCGGGAGGGGACAGATACGCAGTATTTT.

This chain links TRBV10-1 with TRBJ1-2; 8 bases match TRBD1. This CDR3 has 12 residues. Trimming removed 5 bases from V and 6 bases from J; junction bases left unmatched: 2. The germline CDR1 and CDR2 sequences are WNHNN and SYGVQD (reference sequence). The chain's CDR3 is CASSRTGHGYTF. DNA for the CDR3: TGCGCCAGCAGTCGGACAGGGCATGGCTACACCTTC.

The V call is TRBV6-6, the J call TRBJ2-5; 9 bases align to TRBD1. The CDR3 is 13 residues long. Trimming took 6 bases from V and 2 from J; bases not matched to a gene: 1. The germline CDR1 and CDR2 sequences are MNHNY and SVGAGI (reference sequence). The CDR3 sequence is CASRTGGQETQYF. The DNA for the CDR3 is TGTGCCAGCAGGACAGGGGGACAAGAGACCCAGTACTTC.

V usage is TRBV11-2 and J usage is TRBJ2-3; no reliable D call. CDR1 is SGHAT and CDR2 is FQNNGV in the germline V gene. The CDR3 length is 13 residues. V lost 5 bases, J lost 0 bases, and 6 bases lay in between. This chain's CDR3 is CASSTYSTDTQYF. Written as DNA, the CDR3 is TGTGCCAGCAGCACCTATAGCACAGATACGCAGTATTTT. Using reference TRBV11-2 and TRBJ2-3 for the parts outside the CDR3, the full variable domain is EAGVAQSPRYKIIEKRQSVAFWCNPISGHATLYWYQQILGQGPKLLIQFQNNGVVDDSQLPKDRFSAERLKGVDSTLKIQPAKLEDSAVYLCASSTYSTDTQYFGPGTRLTVL.

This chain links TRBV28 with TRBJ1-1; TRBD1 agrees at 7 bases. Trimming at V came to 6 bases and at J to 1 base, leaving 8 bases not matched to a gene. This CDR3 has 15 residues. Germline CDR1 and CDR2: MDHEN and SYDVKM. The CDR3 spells CASSTPRQGNTEAFF. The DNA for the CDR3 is TGTGCCAGCAGCACCCCCCGACAGGGGAACACTGAAGCTTTCTTT.

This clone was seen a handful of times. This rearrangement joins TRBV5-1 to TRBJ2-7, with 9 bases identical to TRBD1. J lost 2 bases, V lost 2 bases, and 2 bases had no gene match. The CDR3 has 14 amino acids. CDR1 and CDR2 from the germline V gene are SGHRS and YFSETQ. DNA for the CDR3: TGCGCCAGCAGCTTCAGGACAGGGGCCTACGAGCAGTACTTC. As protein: CASSFRTGAYEQYF.

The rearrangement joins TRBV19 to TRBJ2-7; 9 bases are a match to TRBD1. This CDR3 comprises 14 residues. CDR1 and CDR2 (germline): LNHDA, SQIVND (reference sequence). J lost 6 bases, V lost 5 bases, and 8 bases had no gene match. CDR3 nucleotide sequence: TGTGCCAGTAGTTACGGGACAGGGAATCTCGAGCAGTACTTC. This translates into CASSYGTGNLEQYF.

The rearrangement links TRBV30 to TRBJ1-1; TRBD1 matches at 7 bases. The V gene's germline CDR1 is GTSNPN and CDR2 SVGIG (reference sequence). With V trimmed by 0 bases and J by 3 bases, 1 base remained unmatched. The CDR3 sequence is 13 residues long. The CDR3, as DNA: TGTGCCTGGAGTGTACAGGGGTACACTGAAGCTTTCTTT. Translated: CAWSVQGYTEAFF.

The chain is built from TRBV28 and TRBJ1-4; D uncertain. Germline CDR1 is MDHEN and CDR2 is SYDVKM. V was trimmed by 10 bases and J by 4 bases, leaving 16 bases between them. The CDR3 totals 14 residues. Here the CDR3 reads CATRGSLYNEKLFF. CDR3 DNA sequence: TGTGCCACTCGCGGCAGCCTTTATAATGAAAAACTGTTTTTT.

The CDR3 is CAISSQGANQPQHF. The CDR3 DNA sequence: TGTGCCATCAGTTCACAGGGCGCAAATCAGCCCCAGCATTTT. The J gene is TRBJ1-5, the V gene TRBV10-3, with a weak D call TRBD1 (6 bases). The V gene's germline CDR1 is ENHRY and CDR2 SYGVKD. The CDR3 is 14 residues long. V lost 5 bases, J lost 4 bases, and 12 bases lay in between.

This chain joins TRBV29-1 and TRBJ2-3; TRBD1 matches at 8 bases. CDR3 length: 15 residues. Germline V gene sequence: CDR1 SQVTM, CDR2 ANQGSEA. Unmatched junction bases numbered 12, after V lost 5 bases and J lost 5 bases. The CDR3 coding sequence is TGCAGCGTTTCCGACAGGGGAGGCCTTCTAGATACGCAGTATTTT. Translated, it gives CSVSDRGGLLDTQYF.

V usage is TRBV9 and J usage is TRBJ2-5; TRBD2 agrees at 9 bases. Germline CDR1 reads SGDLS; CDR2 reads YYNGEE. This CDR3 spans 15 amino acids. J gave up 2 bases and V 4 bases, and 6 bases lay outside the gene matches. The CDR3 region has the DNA TGTGCCAGCAGCCATGGGACTAGCAGACAAGAGACCCAGTACTTC. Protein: CASSHGTSRQETQYF.

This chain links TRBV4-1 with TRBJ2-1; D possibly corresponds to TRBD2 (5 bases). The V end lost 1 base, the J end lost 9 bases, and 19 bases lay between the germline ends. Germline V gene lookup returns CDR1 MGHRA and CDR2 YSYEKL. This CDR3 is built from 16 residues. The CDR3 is CASSQVIGFEGIEQFF. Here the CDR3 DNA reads TGCGCCAGCAGCCAAGTGATCGGCTTTGAGGGTATTGAGCAGTTCTTC.